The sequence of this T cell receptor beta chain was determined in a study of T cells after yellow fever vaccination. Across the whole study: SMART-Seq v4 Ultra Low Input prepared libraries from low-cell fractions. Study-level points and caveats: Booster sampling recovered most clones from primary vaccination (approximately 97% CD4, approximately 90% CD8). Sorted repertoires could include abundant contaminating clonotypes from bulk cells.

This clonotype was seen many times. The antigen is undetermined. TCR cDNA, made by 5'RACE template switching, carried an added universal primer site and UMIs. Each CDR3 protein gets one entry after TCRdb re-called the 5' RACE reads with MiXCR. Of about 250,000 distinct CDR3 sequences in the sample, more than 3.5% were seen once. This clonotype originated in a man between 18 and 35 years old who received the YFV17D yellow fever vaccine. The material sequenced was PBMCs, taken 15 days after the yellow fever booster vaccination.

The CDR3 sequence is CASRAPGLETYEQFF. CDR3 in DNA: TGTGCCAGCAGGGCTCCGGGACTAGAAACCTATGAGCAGTTCTTC. The V and J genes are TRBV7-2 and TRBJ2-1; 8 nucleotides align to TRBD2. The germline gives CDR1 SGHTA, CDR2 FQGNSA. The CDR3 consists of 15 residues. Trimming took 6 bases from V and 8 from J; bases not matched to a gene: 12.